These T cell receptor beta chains were read from a single sample in a study of identical twins. TCRdb re-analysed the 5' RACE reads in MiXCR, keeping a single row per CDR3 protein. The table lists about 240,000 distinct CDR3 sequences, around 7.6% of them singletons. The same specimen was also included in a second study, on yellow fever vaccine responses in identical twins.

Sequenced material: CD8+ T cells sorted from blood. These receptors were taken from a woman under 30 in good health. The CDR3 runs from the conserved cysteine through the conserved F or W. A D gene is named only where the DNA matches it firmly. Expanded clones are given a class, and other clones once, few, many or no size at all.

V	D	size	J	CDR3	DNA
TRBV11-2	TRBD2	-	TRBJ2-3	CASSLDLAGLTSTDTQYF	TGTGCCAGCAGCTTAGATCTAGCGGGATTAACTAGCACAGATACGCAGTATTTT
TRBV7-9	-	many	TRBJ1-6	CASSLGGGNSPLHF	TGTGCCAGCAGCCTGGGAGGAGGTAATTCACCCCTCCACTTT
TRBV7-9	-	few	TRBJ2-5	CASSLVGPTSQETQYF	TGTGCCAGCAGCTTAGTAGGGCCTACCAGCCAAGAGACCCAGTACTTC
TRBV6-4	TRBD2	few	TRBJ2-3	CASSDSASGSTDTQYF	TGTGCCAGCAGTGACTCGGCTAGCGGGAGCACAGATACGCAGTATTTT
TRBV9	TRBD1	many	TRBJ1-1	CASRSAGGNTEAFF	TGTGCCAGCAGAAGTGCAGGGGGCAACACTGAAGCTTTCTTT
TRBV12-3/TRBV12-4	-	many	TRBJ1-1	CASTRSQANEGTEAFF	TGTGCCAGCACCCGAAGCCAAGCCAATGAAGGCACTGAAGCTTTCTTT
TRBV3-1	-	few	TRBJ2-5	CASSPYKTSPFLGTQYF	TGTGCCAGCAGCCCGTACAAGACATCCCCCTTTCTCGGGACCCAGTACTTC
TRBV12-3/TRBV12-4	-	many	TRBJ1-1	CASNLQGWTEAFF	TGTGCCAGCAATCTACAGGGTTGGACTGAAGCTTTCTTT
TRBV11-1	TRBD1	-	TRBJ2-1	CASRPGQGGTQFF	TGTGCCAGCAGGCCTGGACAGGGAGGTACGCAGTTCTTC
TRBV28	-	few	TRBJ1-1	CASSLKAEAFF	TGTGCCAGCAGTTTAAAGGCTGAAGCTTTCTTT
TRBV12-3/TRBV12-4	-	-	TRBJ2-3	CASSLWDWGTDTQYF	TGTGCCAGCAGTTTGTGGGATTGGGGCACAGATACGCAGTATTTT
TRBV4-1	-	many	TRBJ1-5	CASSLTGGVVHQPQHF	TGCGCCAGCAGCCTCACGGGGGGCGTTGTTCATCAGCCCCAGCATTTT
TRBV2	TRBD2	many	TRBJ2-5	CASRSSGGTQETQYF	TGTGCCAGCAGGAGCAGCGGGGGGACACAAGAGACCCAGTACTTC
TRBV7-9	TRBD1	many	TRBJ1-1	CASTGQGTEAFF	TGTGCCAGCACCGGACAGGGCACTGAAGCTTTCTTT
TRBV15	-	few	TRBJ1-1	CATSRVPNTEAFF	TGTGCCACCAGCAGGGTCCCCAACACTGAAGCTTTCTTT
TRBV4-1	TRBD2	many	TRBJ2-2	CASSQTGTSGPNTGELFF	TGCGCCAGCAGCCAGACCGGGACTAGCGGACCGAACACCGGGGAGCTGTTTTTT
TRBV25-1	TRBD2	few	TRBJ2-3	CASSESFGGRVTDTQYF	TGTGCCAGCAGTGAATCTTTCGGCGGGAGAGTCACAGATACGCAGTATTTT
TRBV12-3/TRBV12-4	-	few	TRBJ1-4	CASTLGTGVNEKLFF	TGTGCCAGCACCCTCGGGACGGGGGTTAATGAAAAACTGTTTTTT
TRBV5-1	-	few	TRBJ2-2	CASRPDLHTGELFF	TGCGCCAGCAGGCCAGATTTACACACCGGGGAGCTGTTTTTT
TRBV3-1	-	many	TRBJ2-1	CASSSAKTLYNEQFF	TGTGCCAGCAGCAGCGCTAAAACACTATACAATGAGCAGTTCTTC
TRBV7-9	TRBD2	-	TRBJ2-1	CASSLDSSGRRIEQFF	TGTGCCAGCAGCTTAGACAGTAGCGGGAGACGAATTGAGCAGTTCTTC
TRBV6-6	-	many	TRBJ2-1	CASILNNEQFF	TGTGCCAGCATACTTAACAATGAGCAGTTCTTC
TRBV20-1	TRBD2	medium-sized	TRBJ2-1	CSARGSGDHNEQFF	TGCAGTGCTAGAGGTAGCGGGGACCACAATGAGCAGTTCTTC
TRBV7-9	TRBD1	-	TRBJ1-2	CADRGWDYRGSFYGYTF	TGTGCCGACAGGGGATGGGACTATCGGGGGTCCTTCTATGGCTACACCTTC
TRBV27	TRBD1	-	TRBJ1-1	CASSYRGPNTEAFF	TGTGCCAGCAGCTACAGGGGCCCGAACACTGAAGCTTTCTTT
TRBV6-5	TRBD1	many	TRBJ2-5	CASSYPTGGGGETQYF	TGTGCCAGCAGTTACCCTACAGGGGGCGGAGGGGAGACCCAGTACTTC
TRBV7-9	-	few	TRBJ1-1	CASSLATGGPNTEAFF	TGTGCCAGCAGCTTAGCGACCGGGGGACCGAACACTGAAGCTTTCTTT
TRBV12-3/TRBV12-4	-	many	TRBJ1-5	CASQPQGRDSNQPQHF	TGTGCCAGCCAACCCCAGGGACGGGATAGCAATCAGCCCCAGCATTTT
TRBV29-1	TRBD2	few	TRBJ2-2	CSARTSGGQDGELFF	TGCAGCGCACGGACTAGCGGGGGCCAAGACGGGGAGCTGTTTTTT
TRBV6-1	TRBD2	-	TRBJ2-3	CASSLSGRVTDTQYF	TGTGCCAGCAGTCTTAGCGGGAGGGTCACAGATACGCAGTATTTT
TRBV20-1	TRBD2	-	TRBJ2-7	CSARDTSGEEQYF	TGCAGTGCTAGAGATACTAGCGGAGAGGAGCAGTACTTC
TRBV27	-	many	TRBJ1-6	CASSINLDRNSPLHF	TGTGCCAGCAGTATAAACCTCGACAGGAATTCACCCCTCCACTTT
TRBV14	-	few	TRBJ1-2	CASSQTLSPRGYTF	TGTGCCAGCAGCCAAACCCTGTCCCCCCGGGGCTACACCTTC
TRBV3-1	-	few	TRBJ2-7	CASSQYNYEQYF	TGTGCCAGCAGCCAGTATAACTACGAGCAGTACTTC
TRBV20-1	-	few	TRBJ1-6	CSARDVSSYNSPLHF	TGCAGTGCTAGAGATGTGAGCTCCTATAATTCACCCCTCCACTTT
TRBV12-3/TRBV12-4	TRBD2	-	TRBJ2-3	CASTPLSGMTDTQYF	TGTGCCAGCACCCCCTTAAGCGGGATGACAGATACGCAGTATTTT
TRBV7-9	-	few	TRBJ2-7	CASSLAGTLLF	TGTGCCAGCAGCCTGGCCGGGACGTTGTTGTTC
TRBV7-9	-	-	TRBJ1-2	CASSLVDQWLYGYTF	TGTGCCAGCAGCTTAGTTGACCAGTGGCTTTATGGCTACACCTTC
TRBV29-1	-	many	TRBJ1-2	CSVVDFLGGYTF	TGCAGCGTTGTTGATTTTCTGGGGGGCTACACCTTC
TRBV20-1	TRBD1	-	TRBJ2-7	CSAPVDRGHYEQYF	TGCAGTGCTCCGGTGGACAGGGGGCACTACGAGCAGTACTTC
TRBV27	TRBD1	-	TRBJ2-5	CASSSRTGTQETQYF	TGTGCCAGCAGTTCCCGGACAGGGACTCAAGAGACCCAGTACTTC
TRBV12-3/TRBV12-4	-	many	TRBJ1-5	CASTISVGQPQHF	TGTGCCAGCACAATATCGGTGGGCCAGCCCCAGCATTTT
TRBV29-1	-	many	TRBJ2-2	CSVDGQGNTGELFF	TGCAGCGTTGACGGGCAGGGGAACACCGGGGAGCTGTTTTTT
TRBV4-1	-	few	TRBJ2-2	CASSQGQGFAGELFF	TGCGCCAGCAGCCAAGGTCAGGGCTTCGCCGGGGAGCTGTTTTTT
TRBV27	-	many	TRBJ1-5	CASSLWADPGRQPQHF	TGTGCCAGCAGTTTATGGGCAGACCCGGGACGTCAGCCCCAGCATTTT
TRBV5-4	-	-	TRBJ2-5	CASSLGAGETQYF	TGTGCCAGCAGCTTGGGGGCCGGAGAGACCCAGTACTTC
TRBV24-1	TRBD2	many	TRBJ2-2	CATSDGEGFDTGELFF	TGTGCCACCAGTGATGGGGAGGGCTTCGACACCGGGGAGCTGTTTTTT
TRBV15	TRBD2	-	TRBJ2-5	CATSATSGLQETQYF	TGTGCCACCAGCGCGACTAGCGGGTTACAAGAGACCCAGTACTTC
TRBV5-1	-	few	TRBJ2-2	CASSLAWASLNTGELFF	TGCGCCAGCAGCTTGGCCTGGGCTAGCTTAAACACCGGGGAGCTGTTTTTT
TRBV14	-	-	TRBJ2-1	CASSQVVPSEQFF	TGTGCCAGCAGCCAGGTGGTCCCCTCTGAGCAGTTCTTC
TRBV9	-	-	TRBJ2-3	CASTLSWGVGDTQYF	TGTGCCAGCACCCTAAGTTGGGGGGTCGGGGATACGCAGTATTTT
TRBV13	-	-	TRBJ2-3	CASTEILADTQYF	TGTGCCAGCACTGAAATCCTCGCAGATACGCAGTATTTT
TRBV7-6	TRBD2	-	TRBJ2-1	CASSLTPGASGGPYNEQFF	TGTGCCAGCAGCTTAACGCCGGGGGCTAGCGGGGGTCCCTACAATGAGCAGTTCTTC
TRBV18	TRBD1	-	TRBJ2-5	CASSRQGTQETQYF	TGTGCCAGCTCACGACAGGGGACCCAAGAGACCCAGTACTTC
TRBV6-5	-	few	TRBJ2-1	CASSYGGALEEQFF	TGTGCCAGCAGTTACGGCGGTGCATTGGAAGAGCAGTTCTTC
TRBV27	-	-	TRBJ1-1	CASSLSNQAEAFF	TGTGCCAGCAGTTTATCGAATCAGGCGGAAGCTTTCTTT
TRBV7-9	TRBD1	few	TRBJ2-3	CASSWEDRGTDTQYF	TGTGCCAGCAGCTGGGAGGACAGGGGCACAGATACGCAGTATTTT
TRBV12-3/TRBV12-4	-	many	TRBJ2-5	CASSKGTYQETQYF	TGTGCCAGCAGCAAAGGGACTTACCAAGAGACCCAGTACTTC
TRBV27	-	few	TRBJ2-7	CASSLRPAYEQYF	TGTGCCAGCAGTTTACGGCCAGCTTACGAGCAGTACTTC